This entry concerns a single T cell receptor beta chain. Both 60 Vbeta primers and 13 Jbeta primers went into the PCR. Sequenced by immunoSEQ multiplex PCR; TCRdb stores in-frame clones only, minus some. The table records 140,000 or so clones, approximately 70% of them present only once. This entry comes from a study of cytomegalovirus exposure and HLA in healthy donors. The V gene's germline CDR1 is SGHTA and CDR2 FQGTGA. CDR3 length: 14 residues. Trimming took off 5 bases at V and 0 bases at J, with 9 bases between the two ends. This chain connects TRBV7-3 to TRBJ2-3, with D tentatively TRBD2 (6 bases). The receptor was derived from a woman aged 60-75 years in good health and CMV-seronegative. The sequencing sample was made of PBMCs. The DNA of the CDR3 is TGTGCCAGCAGCCGGGACTTTAGCACAGATACGCAGTATTTT. This encodes CASSRDFSTDTQYF.